This T cell receptor beta chain was recorded in a study of human T cells and chemical hapten exposure. This clonotype showed up just a few times. Time point: patch test 1, 2 weeks after DPC sensitization. Documented treatment: therapeutic diphenylcyclopropenone sensitization with weekly scalp DPC. Donors were 18 to 70-year-old alopecia patients suitable for DPC. The study's library attached unique molecular identifiers to single cDNA molecules. TCRdb re-called the RACE reads with MiXCR, one entry per CDR3 protein. The sample holds 90,000 to 120,000 distinct CDR3 sequences; approximately 11% are singletons and the top ten take under 4.5%. Trimming removed 1 base from V and 10 bases from J, with 23 bases in between. This CDR3 is built from 17 residues.

Sample: whole blood, taken in connection with sensitization to the hapten diphenylcyclopropenone (DPC). The origin of this receptor is a woman aged 35 to 49 with alopecia areata. Some clones in this sample may be carry-over from other donors' samples. The chain joins TRBV12-3 or TRBV12-4 to TRBJ1-3; tentative D call: TRBD1 (6 bases). The CDR3 sequence: CASSLEGGSTIWGTIYF. The CDR3 coding sequence is TGTGCCAGCAGTTTAGAGGGGGGCAGTACCATCTGGGGAACCATATATTTT.